This TCR beta chain was captured in a study of lymphopenia after photon versus proton radiotherapy. Using immunoSEQ multiplex PCR, the repertoire was profiled, and TCRdb retains in-frame clones only, with some absent. The sample holds 150,000 to 200,000 clones, around nine tenths seen once. The source was peripheral blood, collected from a patient treated with photon-based radiotherapy. The clonotype originates from a man aged 50 to 59 with gastric cancer.

DNA of the CDR3: TGTGCCACGGCCGAGGGGTTGGACTATGGCTACACCTTC. It encodes CATAEGLDYGYTF. This chain links TRBV10-3 with TRBJ1-2; D possibly corresponds to TRBD1 (5 bases). The germline V gene has CDR1 ENHRY and CDR2 SYGVKD. Trimming left V 10 bases short and J 3 bases short, with 15 bases between. This CDR3 contains 13 residues.